The 27 T cell receptor beta chains reported below all come from one sample, sequenced in a study of low-dose radiotherapy and immunotherapy resistance in tumors. cDNA synthesis used a TRAV/TRBV-specific primer set for both chains. With a V-primer adapter and a constant-region primer, TCRs were amplified for 20 to 25 PCR cycles. TCRdb independently ran MiXCR on the reads; one entry per CDR3 protein. In the table there are around 100,000 distinct CDR3 sequences, roughly 19% of which are singletons. Described time point: after trial treatment. Described treatment: LDRT plus nivolumab, ipilimumab, low-dose cyclophosphamide and aspirin (RACIN trial). The source material was PBMCs, sampled after low-dose radiotherapy plus immunotherapy. The source of these receptors is a female donor with ovarian cancer.

V gene TRBV20-1 combines with J gene TRBJ2-5; D is unclear. The germline CDR1 and CDR2 sequences are DFQATT and SNEGSKA (reference sequence). V was shortened by 3 bases and J by 2 bases, with 13 bases between the two germline ends. This CDR3 spans 14 amino acids. The CDR3 loop is CSASDVVEQETQYF. CDR3 nucleotides: TGCAGTGCTAGTGACGTAGTTGAACAAGAGACCCAGTACTTC.

The chain joins TRBV5-1 to TRBJ2-2; D is ambiguous. Germline V gene sequence: CDR1 SGHRS, CDR2 YFSETQ. The CDR3 runs to 15 residues. The V end lost 4 bases, the J end lost 0 bases, and 10 bases lay between the germline ends. The DNA for the CDR3 is TGCGCCAGCAGCGGTGGCGATTCGAACACCGGGGAGCTGTTTTTT. Protein: CASSGGDSNTGELFF.

The sample holds many counts of this clonotype. V is TRBV19 and J is TRBJ2-7, with a weak D call TRBD1 (5 bases). CDR1 is LNHDA and CDR2 is SQIVND in the germline V gene (reference sequence). Trimming removed 4 bases at V and 5 bases at J, with 12 bases between. CDR3 length: 13 amino acids. CDR3 protein: CASSRQGVDEQYF. The CDR3 coding sequence is TGTGCCAGTAGTAGGCAGGGTGTCGACGAGCAGTACTTC.

This clonotype has a count of ten or more. The chain couples TRBV9 to TRBJ1-1, with TRBD1 as a possible D gene (6 bases). The length of the CDR3 is 17 residues. Trimming took 6 bases from V and 3 from J, leaving 24 bases between them. Germline assignment: CDR1 SGDLS and CDR2 YYNGEE. In DNA, the CDR3 is TGTGCCAGCACCGCTACCAAACAGGGTTGGGGAGACACTGAAGCTTTCTTT. It encodes CASTATKQGWGDTEAFF. Full variable domain (remainder filled in from reference TRBV9 and TRBJ1-1): DSGVTQTPKHLITATGQRVTLRCSPRSGDLSVYWYQQSLDQGLQFLIQYYNGEERAKGNILERFSAQQFPDLHSELNLSSLELGDSALYFCASTATKQGWGDTEAFFGQGTRLTVV.

This clonotype came up many times. This chain uses TRBV20-1 with TRBJ2-1, with a weak D call TRBD2 (6 bases). The germline V and J ends were trimmed by 5 bases and 10 bases, with 15 bases remaining between them. The CDR3 runs to 12 residues. Germline CDR1 and CDR2: DFQATT and SNEGSKA (reference sequence). In DNA, the CDR3 is TGCAGTGCTCTAGACGGGGGACGGGAGCAGTTCTTC. Translating it yields CSALDGGREQFF.

This clonotype was counted many times. The chain carries TRBV4-1 and TRBJ1-1; 7 bases agree with TRBD1. The CDR3 spans 16 residues. In germline, CDR1 is MGHRA, CDR2 YSYEKL. Trimming cost V 2 bases and J 3 bases; bases outside gene matches: 9. The CDR3 coding sequence is TGCGCCAGCAGCCAAACTACAGGGGAGGTATACACTGAAGCTTTCTTT. This codes for CASSQTTGEVYTEAFF.

This clonotype was counted once. With only one base between it and a far larger clone, this is likely a read error. DNA for the CDR3: TGTGCCAGCAGTGAAGGTCCAGGGAGGAATGGCTTCACCTTC. This encodes CASSEGPGRNGFTF. V usage is TRBV6-6 and J usage is TRBJ1-2; D is perhaps TRBD1 (5 bases). CDR1 MNHNY and CDR2 SVGAGI come from the germline V gene (reference sequence). The CDR3 sequence is 14 residues long.

This clonotype has ten or more counts. This chain links TRBV10-3 with TRBJ2-7, with D perhaps matching TRBD1 or TRBD2 (5 bases each). The V end lost 11 bases, the J end lost 3 bases, and 14 bases lay between the germline ends. This CDR3 comprises 12 residues. Germline CDR1 and CDR2: ENHRY and SYGVKD. The DNA for the CDR3 is TGTGCCTCCCGGGACGACCGCTACGAGCAGTACTTC. Translating it yields CASRDDRYEQYF.

The chain is built from TRBV7-2 and TRBJ2-1; 8 nucleotides align to TRBD2. V dropped 2 bases and J dropped 2; count of bases not matched to a gene: 5. The germline gives CDR1 SGHTA, CDR2 FQGNSA. CDR3 length: 16 amino acids. CDR3: CASSLWGSGTYNEQFF. The CDR3 DNA reads as TGTGCCAGCAGCTTATGGGGTAGCGGGACCTACAATGAGCAGTTCTTC. Supplemented by reference TRBV7-2 and TRBJ2-1, the full variable domain reads GAGVSQSPSNKVTEKGKDVELRCDPISGHTALYWYRQSLGQGLEFLIYFQGNSAPDKSGLPSDRFSAERTGGSVSTLTIQRTQQEDSAVYLCASSLWGSGTYNEQFFGPGTRLTVL.

This clonotype was seen repeatedly, ten times or more. The chain links TRBV11-3 to TRBJ2-3; D gene ambiguous. The CDR3 consists of 14 residues. Germline-derived CDR1 and CDR2 are SGHNT and YENEEA. V lost 6 bases, J lost 0 bases, and 10 bases lay in between. Here the CDR3 DNA reads TGTGCCAGCAGTCGCGGCCAGAGCACAGATACGCAGTATTTT. It codes for CASSRGQSTDTQYF.

This clonotype was detected many times. This chain uses TRBV12-3 or TRBV12-4 with TRBJ1-5; D remains unclear. The CDR3 runs 15 residues. Trimming took off 5 bases at V and 4 bases at J, with 15 bases between the two ends. The DNA of the CDR3 is TGTGCCAGCAGTCCATCCTGGGGAGCGAATCAGCCCCAGCATTTT. As protein: CASSPSWGANQPQHF.

The sample holds a few counts of this clonotype. A single base separates this from a much larger clone, so it may be a read error. CDR3 amino acids: CAISPPREVYEQFF. The CDR3 DNA follows: TGTGCCATCAGCCCCCCCCGGGAGGTTTATGAGCAGTTCTTC. This chain connects TRBV7-9 to TRBJ2-1, with 7 nucleotides matching TRBD2. This CDR3 has 14 amino acids. In germline, CDR1 is SEHNR, CDR2 FQNEAQ (reference sequence).

There are a few counts of this clonotype. The chain joins TRBV20-1 to TRBJ2-4; 9 positions match TRBD2. V lost 6 bases to trimming and J lost 0 bases; unmatched junction nucleotides: 12. Germline V gene lookup returns CDR1 DFQATT and CDR2 SNEGSKA (reference sequence). The CDR3 extends over 17 amino acids. The CDR3 sequence is CSAGRGGGGVAKNIQYF. The CDR3 region has the DNA TGCAGTGCGGGCCGAGGGGGCGGGGGGGTAGCCAAAAACATTCAGTACTTC.

Many counts were recorded for this clonotype. The rearrangement uses TRBV19 and TRBJ2-3; perhaps D is TRBD1 or TRBD2 (6 bases each). The CDR3 totals 12 residues. V lost 7 bases to trimming and J lost 3 bases, with 8 bases between them. Germline-derived CDR1 and CDR2 are LNHDA and SQIVND (reference sequence). The CDR3 bases are TGTGCCAGTAAGGGGGGTACAGATACGCAGTATTTT. Its protein product is CASKGGTDTQYF.

This clonotype was seen many times. The V gene is TRBV5-4, the J gene TRBJ2-3; TRBD2 is a possible D gene (5 bases). This CDR3 has 15 residues. Germline CDR1 SGHNT, CDR2 YYREEE (reference sequence). Trimming took 4 bases from V and 1 from J, leaving 13 bases between them. The CDR3 region has the DNA TGTGCCAGCAGCAGGCCGGCTAGCCGCACAGATACGCAGTATTTT. This encodes CASSRPASRTDTQYF.

The rearrangement joins TRBV7-8 to TRBJ2-6; 9 nucleotides match TRBD1. The J segment lost 7 bases and the V segment lost 6 bases, leaving 10 bases of the junction unmatched. CDR1 and CDR2 from the germline V gene are SGHVS and FQNEAQ. The CDR3 is 16 residues long. CDR3 in amino acids: CASSSTGTGFANVLTF. The CDR3 DNA is TGTGCCAGCAGTTCTACCGGGACAGGGTTCGCCAACGTCCTGACTTTC.

In regard to this clonotype: With only one base between it and a far larger clone, this is likely a read error. The rearrangement links TRBV5-1 to TRBJ2-1; TRBD1 matches at 7 bases. J lost 13 bases, V lost 3 bases, and 19 bases had no gene match. The CDR3 sequence is 16 residues long. The germline gives CDR1 SGHRS, CDR2 YFSETQ. CDR3 in amino acids: CASSSTPQGIEETQFF. The CDR3 nucleotides read TGCGCCAGCAGCTCAACCCCACAGGGGATAGAAGAGACCCAGTTCTTC.

This chain joins TRBV19 and TRBJ1-1; TRBD1 agrees at 7 bases. The CDR3 totals 12 residues. Germline V gene lookup returns CDR1 LNHDA and CDR2 SQIVND (reference sequence). The junction had 6 bases not matched to a gene; V was cut back by 10 bases and J by 4 bases. This CDR3 is CAIATGATEAFF. CDR3 nucleotides: TGTGCCATTGCTACAGGGGCCACTGAAGCTTTCTTT.

This clonotype was recorded at least ten times. The chain has TRBV7-8 and TRBJ2-7; 7 bases match TRBD1. After removal of 6 bases from V and 4 bases from J, the junction contained 9 bases not matched to a gene. This CDR3 has 14 residues. CDR1 SGHVS and CDR2 FQNEAQ come from the germline V gene. The chain's CDR3 is CASSSGTESYEQYF. The DNA for the CDR3 is TGTGCCAGCAGTTCCGGGACAGAAAGTTACGAGCAGTACTTC.

At least ten counts were recorded for this clonotype. The chain carries TRBV7-9 and TRBJ2-3; TRBD1 matches 10 bases. V lost 9 bases to trimming and J lost 2 bases; unmatched junction nucleotides: 14. This CDR3 is 17 amino acids long. Germline CDR1 SEHNR, CDR2 FQNEAQ (reference sequence). CDR3 protein: CASVVDRGPKSTDTQYF. The CDR3 DNA is TGTGCCAGTGTGGTAGACAGGGGGCCTAAATCCACAGATACGCAGTATTTT.

The chain couples TRBV2 to TRBJ2-3; D might be TRBD2 (6 bases). There are 14 residues in the CDR3. In germline, CDR1 is SNHLY, CDR2 FYNNEI. V was pared by 6 bases and J by 0 bases, with 10 bases between. The CDR3 DNA sequence: TGTGCCAGCAGCCGGGACTCCAGCACAGATACGCAGTATTTT. It specifies CASSRDSSTDTQYF.

This clonotype has at least ten counts. The chain recombines TRBV27 with TRBJ2-1; D gene ambiguous. The CDR3 spans 13 residues. Germline CDR1 is MNHEY and CDR2 is SMNVEV (reference sequence). V was cut by 5 bases and J by 1 base, with 6 bases left in between. CDR3 bases: TGTGCCAGCAGTCTTTCTTCCTACAATGAGCAGTTCTTC. This codes for CASSLSSYNEQFF.

Comment on this clonotype: The junction departs from the called germline gene at one end, perhaps through a read error. This chain joins TRBV15 and TRBJ1-5; 7 bases agree with TRBD1. The CDR3 is 12 amino acids. Per germline, CDR1 LNHNV and CDR2 YYDKDF (reference sequence). The CDR3 nucleotides are TGTGCCACCAGCAGAGATCTGACAGGGCACCAATTT. It translates to CATSRDLTGHQF.

This clonotype was detected ten times or more. This chain uses TRBV5-1 with TRBJ1-1; D perhaps matches TRBD1 (6 bases). The CDR3 is 13 amino acids. Germline CDR1 is SGHRS and CDR2 is YFSETQ. The ends were cut back, 4 bases at V and 8 bases at J, with 15 bases in the middle. The CDR3 spells CASSLSTGLEAFF. The CDR3 coding sequence is TGCGCCAGCAGCCTCTCGACAGGACTAGAAGCTTTCTTT.

This sequence joins TRBV7-2 and TRBJ2-7; no clear D. V lost 5 bases and J 1 base, leaving 12 bases between the germline ends. CDR1 and CDR2 (germline): SGHTA, FQGNSA. The CDR3 contains 14 residues. The CDR3 loop reads CASSNPPLSYEQYF. CDR3 nucleotide sequence: TGTGCCAGCAGCAACCCCCCCTTATCCTACGAGCAGTACTTC. Based on the CDR3 plus reference TRBV7-2 and TRBJ2-7, the full variable domain is GAGVSQSPSNKVTEKGKDVELRCDPISGHTALYWYRQSLGQGLEFLIYFQGNSAPDKSGLPSDRFSAERTGGSVSTLTIQRTQQEDSAVYLCASSNPPLSYEQYFGPGTRLTVT.

This clonotype was seen ten or more times. The rearrangement joins TRBV21-1 to TRBJ2-1; TRBD2, the table's D call, lacks a check against the DNA. TRBV21-1 is a recognized pseudogene. This CDR3 has 16 amino acids. CDR3 protein: CASSKLERECLNEQFF. The CDR3 nucleotides read TGTGCCAGCAGCAAACTGGAGCGGGAGTGTCTCAATGAGCAGTTCTTC.

This clonotype was detected many times. The V gene is TRBV2, the J gene TRBJ1-2, with D perhaps TRBD1 (6 bases). Per the germline V gene, CDR1 is SNHLY and CDR2 is FYNNEI. The CDR3 runs 11 residues. With 7 bases removed from V and 4 bases from J, the gap between germline ends came to 7 bases. The CDR3 DNA follows: TGTGCCAGCACACAGGGCTATGGCTACACCTTC. It translates to CASTQGYGYTF.